This T cell receptor (beta chain) is from a study of early stage breast cancer tumors. The wider study: The ER+/PR+/HER2- tumors included roughly 8 ductal and four lobular carcinomas.

As for this clone: Antigen specificity is unknown.

Findings and limits, study-wide: Most shared enriched TCRB sequences were commonly generated ones. Chain pairing and CD4, CD8 or FOXP3 expression were not captured.

Germline V gene sequence: CDR1 SEHNR, CDR2 FQNEAQ (reference sequence). The CDR3 contains 13 residues. Trimming took 8 bases from V and 1 from J, leaving 9 bases between them. Method: immunoSEQ multiplex PCR; TCRdb's copy keeps in-frame clones and lacks some. The data hold some 48,000 clones, with roughly four fifths observed a single time. This chain uses TRBV7-9 with TRBJ1-3; D remains ambiguous. This clonotype was sampled from a person in their fifties with breast cancer. Sequenced: blood. This CDR3 is CASPPESGNTIYF. The DNA for the CDR3 is TGTGCCAGCCCGCCGGAATCTGGAAACACCATATATTTT.